Listed below are T cell receptor beta chains from one sample, sequenced in a study of shared T cell receptors in the human thymus. TCRdb's table, derived via immunoSEQ multiplex PCR, lists solely in-frame clones and lacks some. Among under 700,000 clones, 75% to 80% were seen once, and the ten largest hold roughly 0.013%. These data also formed part of another study, on human thymus T cells.

Sequenced input: thymocytes. The receptors originated from a boy under two years old with a congenital heart defect. Each CDR3 is given with its conserved first and last residue. Each record gives: clone size, V gene, D gene, CDR3 length, J gene, CDR3 DNA, CDR3 protein. D genes are given only for firm matches. Only part of the rows carry a size: once, few, many, or a class if the clone is expanded.

-	TRBV20-1	-	10	TRBJ2-5	TGCAGCGCCCGGGGGGAGACCCAGTACTTC	CSARGETQYF
-	TRBV27	-	17	TRBJ1-1	TGTGCCAGCAGTTATACCAACTTAGGGGACATGAACACTGAAGCTTTCTTT	CASSYTNLGDMNTEAFF
few	TRBV7-8	TRBD2	16	TRBJ2-1	TGTGCCAGCAGCTTCAAGACTAGCGGGAGTGTAAATGAGCAGTTCTTC	CASSFKTSGSVNEQFF
once	TRBV28	TRBD2	14	TRBJ2-7	TGTGCCAGCAGTCCCTCGACTAGCGGATACGAGCAGTACTTC	CASSPSTSGYEQYF
-	TRBV18	-	14	TRBJ2-7	TGTGCCAGCTCACTAGGAGGGAGGCCCTACGAGCAGTACTTC	CASSLGGRPYEQYF
-	TRBV19	-	14	TRBJ1-5	TGTGCCAGTAGTACCCGGCGGAGCAATCAGCCCCAGCATTTT	CASSTRRSNQPQHF
-	TRBV7-9	TRBD1	13	TRBJ2-7	TGTGCCAGCAGCTTCCGACAGGGCCGCCCCATGGACTTC	CASSFRQGRPMDF
-	TRBV5-1	TRBD2	16	TRBJ2-7	TGCGCCAGCAGCGTGGGACTAGCGGGAGTGGACTACGAGCAGTACTTC	CASSVGLAGVDYEQYF
-	TRBV27	TRBD1	14	TRBJ2-7	TGTGCCAGCAGTTTCGGGGACAGGGATCACGAGCAGTACTTC	CASSFGDRDHEQYF
few	TRBV19	-	11	TRBJ1-1	TGTGCCAGTATGAGGTACACCGAAGCTTTCTTT	CASMRYTEAFF
few	TRBV5-1	-	16	TRBJ2-3	TGCGCCAGCAGCTTGGGGGTCGGGAGTAGAGCAGATACGCAGTATTTT	CASSLGVGSRADTQYF
-	TRBV4-3	TRBD2	16	TRBJ2-1	TGCGCCAGCAGCCAAGATTGGACTAGCGGGGACAATGAGCAGTTCTTC	CASSQDWTSGDNEQFF
-	TRBV14	-	16	TRBJ2-4	TGTGCCAGCAGCCAAGCCACAGGGAAGGCCAAAAACATTCAGTACTTC	CASSQATGKAKNIQYF
-	TRBV5-1	-	16	TRBJ1-1	TGCGCCAGCAGCGCCTATCGACACGATCGGAACACTGAAGCTTTCTTT	CASSAYRHDRNTEAFF
-	TRBV7-9	TRBD1	16	TRBJ1-2	TGTGCCAGCAGCTTAAAACCCAGGACAGGGATCTTCGGCTACACCTTC	CASSLKPRTGIFGYTF
-	TRBV4-3	TRBD2	18	TRBJ2-1	TGCGCCAGCAGCCCCCTATTGGGCGGGAGGGCCTCCTACAATGAGCAGTTCTTC	CASSPLLGGRASYNEQFF
-	TRBV27	-	14	TRBJ2-7	TGTGCCAGCAGACCTAGGGGACTCTCCTACGAGCAGTACTTC	CASRPRGLSYEQYF
-	TRBV28	TRBD1	19	TRBJ1-5	TGTGCCAGCAGTTTATTTACCGGACAGGGCTCTTTCGCCAATCAGCCCCAGCATTTT	CASSLFTGQGSFANQPQHF
-	TRBV11-3	-	15	TRBJ2-1	TGTGCCAGCAGCCCCCCTAGCTGCTCCTACAATGAGCAGTTCTTC	CASSPPSCSYNEQFF
once	TRBV7-2	-	15	TRBJ2-7	TGTGCCAGCAGCTTAGGGGCAGGGGATTCCTACGAGCAGTACTTC	CASSLGAGDSYEQYF
-	TRBV1	-	17	TRBJ2-2	TGCACCAGCAGCCAATTACTAGCGGGAGGGGTCACCGGGGAGCTGTTTTTT	CTSSQLLAGGVTGELFF
-	TRBV15	TRBD2	17	TRBJ2-7	TGTGCCACCAGCGAACCTACTATAGCGGGTAGCTCCTACGAGCAGTACTTC	CATSEPTIAGSSYEQYF
-	TRBV5-6	TRBD2	16	TRBJ2-7	TGTGCCAGCATCGGTGGGAGCGGGAGGCCTCAGGGAGAGCAGTACTTC	CASIGGSGRPQGEQYF
once	TRBV21-1	-	13	TRBJ1-1	TGTGCCAGCAGCCCGACAGGGGGGGAGGAAGCTTTCTTT	CASSPTGGEEAFF
-	TRBV12-5	TRBD2	15	TRBJ2-7	TGTGCTAGTGCTCCTGGACTAGCGGGAGTGGAAGAGCAGTACTTC	CASAPGLAGVEEQYF
-	TRBV27	-	19	TRBJ2-6	TGTGCCAGCAGTCTGGGTGGAGGGGATCCTCTTTCTGGGGCCAACGTCCTGACTTTC	CASSLGGGDPLSGANVLTF
-	TRBV7-9	TRBD2	16	TRBJ2-1	TGTGCCAGCAGCCCAAGACTAGCGGGAGGTTGCCATGAGCAGTTCTTC	CASSPRLAGGCHEQFF
few	TRBV4-2	-	18	TRBJ2-2	TGTGCCAGCAGCCTACAACGCCCATGGGACAATCACACCGGGGAGCTGTTTTTT	CASSLQRPWDNHTGELFF
-	TRBV6-6	-	15	TRBJ2-3	TGTGCCAGCAGTTACGAGCGCGCTAGCACAGATACGCAGTATTTT	CASSYERASTDTQYF
-	TRBV14	TRBD2	17	TRBJ2-5	TGTGCCAGCAGCCTAAAATCGGGGACTAGCGACCAAGAGACCCAGTACTTC	CASSLKSGTSDQETQYF
few	TRBV6-4	-	16	TRBJ1-2	TGTGCCAGCAGTGACTCGAACGCAGGGCCTAAGGTCGGCTACACCTTC	CASSDSNAGPKVGYTF
-	TRBV10-3	-	14	TRBJ2-2	TGTGCCATCAGTGACGGGGGTAGCACCGGGGAGCTGTTTTTT	CAISDGGSTGELFF
few	TRBV7-9	-	14	TRBJ1-1	TGTGCCAGCAGCGGGTGGACAGCCAACGCTGAAGCTTTCTTT	CASSGWTANAEAFF
-	TRBV19	-	19	TRBJ1-5	TGTGCCAGCAGTCCCTGTCGTATACCTGGGAGCCCCCACGATCAGCCCCAGCATTTT	CASSPCRIPGSPHDQPQHF
-	TRBV4-1	TRBD2	20	TRBJ2-3	TGCGCCAGCAGCCAAGCGGGCGGGGCTAGCGGGAGAGGGAACACAGATACGCAGTATTTT	CASSQAGGASGRGNTDTQYF
once	TRBV9	-	15	TRBJ2-7	TGTGCCAGCAGCGTAGAAAGAGGCCACCCCTACGAGCAGTACTTC	CASSVERGHPYEQYF
-	TRBV27	TRBD2	19	TRBJ2-1	TGTGCCAGCAGTATACCGGGACTAGCGGGAGTTCTCTCCTACAATGAGCAGTTCTTC	CASSIPGLAGVLSYNEQFF
-	TRBV10-1	-	16	TRBJ2-3	TGCGCCAGTTCCCGGGACAAACAATCTAGCACAGATACGCAGTATTTT	CASSRDKQSSTDTQYF
-	TRBV6-5	-	13	TRBJ2-7	TGTGCCAGCAGTTACGGGGGCGGTCGCGAGCAGTACTTC	CASSYGGGREQYF
once	TRBV6-6	-	11	TRBJ2-7	TGTGCCAGCACCAAGGGGGACGAGCAGTACTTC	CASTKGDEQYF
-	TRBV2	-	13	TRBJ2-7	TGTGCCAGCAGTGAGGCCACTACCTACGAGCAGTACTTC	CASSEATTYEQYF
-	TRBV5-1	-	16	TRBJ1-3	TGCGCCAGCAGCTTGGCCGTAGTTGCAGGTGGAAACACCATATATTTT	CASSLAVVAGGNTIYF
-	TRBV27	TRBD1	15	TRBJ2-7	TGTGCCAGCAGCTATACCAGGGACAGTACATCCGAGCAGTACTTC	CASSYTRDSTSEQYF
-	TRBV11-2	-	17	TRBJ2-7	TGTGCCAGCAGCCTCCGACAGGTAGAAGCTTTTTGCTACGAGCAGTACTTC	CASSLRQVEAFCYEQYF
-	TRBV5-4	TRBD2	17	TRBJ2-4	TGTGCCAGCAGCCCGGGACTAGCGGGAGTTGTCAAAAACATTCAGTACTTC	CASSPGLAGVVKNIQYF
-	TRBV25-1	TRBD1	15	TRBJ2-7	TGTGCCAGCAGTGCAACAGGGGCCCACACCTACGAGCAGTACTTC	CASSATGAHTYEQYF
-	TRBV7-2	-	16	TRBJ2-1	TGTGCCAGCAGCTTAGTGCAGCAGGGGATTTGGAATGAGCAGTTCTTC	CASSLVQQGIWNEQFF
-	TRBV5-4	-	20	TRBJ2-1	TGTGCCAGCTACTCCCTTGTGGAGCGTTTCCCCCCTCTTTTCTCCAATGAGCAGTTCTTC	CASYSLVERFPPLFSNEQFF
-	TRBV6-1	TRBD1	17	TRBJ1-2	TGTGCCAGCAGTGAACGGATAGGAACAGGGGATTTTCGTGGCTACACCTTC	CASSERIGTGDFRGYTF
-	TRBV5-4	TRBD1	18	TRBJ2-7	TGTGCCAGCAGCTTCTCCTTAGCTGACAGGGTCCGGAGCTACGAGCAGTACTTC	CASSFSLADRVRSYEQYF